This T cell receptor beta chain came from a study of cytomegalovirus exposure and HLA in healthy donors. Study context: From donors who were HLA-typed, an early data release held 80 million to 85 million unique TCRs. Regarding the study as a whole: Accurate prediction of most subjects' HLA-A and HLA-B alleles from TCR beta sequences was reported. Association with HLA alleles at 0.05 false discovery rate was found for roughly 17,000 TCR beta sequences in a later analysis.

PCR primers comprised 60 Vbeta and 13 Jbeta primers. The protocol was immunoSEQ multiplex PCR, while the TCRdb copy is restricted to in-frame clones and leaves out a portion. The top ten clones hold around 0.1% of a sample with approximately 190,000 clones, 82% of them seen once. CDR3 length: 14 residues. Trimming removed 0 bases from V and 5 bases from J, with 11 bases in between. The germline V gene encodes CDR1 SGHKS and CDR2 YYEKEE (reference sequence). Details on this clone: No antigen is known for it.

This receptor was obtained from a boy aged 2 to 10 in good health and CMV-seronegative. The sample was PBMCs. The rearrangement links TRBV5-5 to TRBJ1-2; D remains unclear. CDR3 coding DNA: TGTGCCAGCAGCTTGGGTAGCCAAAAATATGGCTACACCTTC. Its translation: CASSLGSQKYGYTF.